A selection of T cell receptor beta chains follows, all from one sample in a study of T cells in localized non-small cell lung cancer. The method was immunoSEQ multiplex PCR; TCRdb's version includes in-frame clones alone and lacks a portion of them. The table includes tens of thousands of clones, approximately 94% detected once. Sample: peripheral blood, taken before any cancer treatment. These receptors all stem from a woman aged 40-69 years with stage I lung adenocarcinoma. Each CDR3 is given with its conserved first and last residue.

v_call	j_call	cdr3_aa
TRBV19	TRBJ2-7	CASSILRGGKPYEQYF
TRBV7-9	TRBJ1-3	CASSFAGASGNTIYF
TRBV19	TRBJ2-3	CASSIDHYTDTQYF
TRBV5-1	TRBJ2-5	CASSLEVGGLLPEETQYF
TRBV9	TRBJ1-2	CASSVDLKGYTF
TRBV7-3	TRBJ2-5	CASSLGPTETQYF
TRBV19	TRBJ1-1	CASRDRGRDTEAFF
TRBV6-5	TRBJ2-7	CASSYSMSGVPYEQYF
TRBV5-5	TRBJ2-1	CASSTPTGYNEQFF
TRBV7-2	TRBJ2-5	CASTKSGEETQYF
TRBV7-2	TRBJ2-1	CASSRQSSYNEQFF
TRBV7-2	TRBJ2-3	CASSLGAGGMRDTQYF
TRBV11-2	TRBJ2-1	CASSPTSGYNEQFF
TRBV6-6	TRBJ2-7	CASSYAGQSYEQYF
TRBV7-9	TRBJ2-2	CASSLEGLTGELFF
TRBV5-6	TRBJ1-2	CASSFPGLNGYTF
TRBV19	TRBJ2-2	CASSIRGNTGELFF
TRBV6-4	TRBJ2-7	CASSPDRTSYEQYF
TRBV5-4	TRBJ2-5	CASSSGPLPGGTQYF
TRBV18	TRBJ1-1	CASSRGQLNTEAFF
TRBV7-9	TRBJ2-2	CASSLQRGGHGELFF
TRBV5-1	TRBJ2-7	CASSFPGTADYEQYF
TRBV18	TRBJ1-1	CASTQDLHNTEAFF
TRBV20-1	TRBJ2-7	CSAIQGGEQYF
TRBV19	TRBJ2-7	CASSNELARGEQYF
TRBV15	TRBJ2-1	CATGGYLNEQFF
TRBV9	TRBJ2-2	CASSVSFGQGELFF
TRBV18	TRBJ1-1	CASSPQGYTEAFF
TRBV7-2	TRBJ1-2	CASSLTSGRNANYGYTF
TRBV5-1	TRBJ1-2	CASSLEGWGYTF